This T cell receptor beta chain was sequenced for a study of control samples from healthy donors and cancer patients. The assay was immunoSEQ multiplex PCR, and TCRdb's table has in-frame clones only and misses some. The table has 150,000 or so clones, almost 90% seen once; the top ten hold nearly 5%. What was sequenced was blood. The sequence was obtained from a young woman in good health.

In DNA form, the CDR3 reads TGTGCCAGCAGCTTAGTCGGGGGGGCGGTGGGCAATGAGCAGTTCTTC. Protein product: CASSLVGGAVGNEQFF. This chain connects TRBV7-8 to TRBJ2-1; 8 nucleotides line up with TRBD2. Germline V gene data show CDR1 as SGHVS and CDR2 as FQNEAQ. Trimming removed 1 base from V and 6 bases from J; junction bases left unmatched: 8. The CDR3 runs 16 residues.